Listed here are 10 T cell receptor beta chains from one sample, sequenced in a study of T cell responses to AZD1222 COVID-19 vaccine (dated by TCRdb to the early 2020s). Library method: the immunoSEQ multiplex PCR assay. Here the immuneACCESS table is served through TCRdb, limited to in-frame sequences with V and J called. Missing clones are a known gap in these copies; in checked studies unresolved V genes cover under half, and the rest lacks a known reason. This sample holds over 150,000 clones; approximately 86% were observed only once. Of the sample, 0.45% to 0.55% falls within the top ten clones. The intended sense of this specimen's time point label: baseline before first vaccination. The starting material was peripheral blood, obtained on day 0 of AZD1222 vaccination. The receptor set was obtained from an adult in good health.

This clone was detected once. This chain uses TRBV19 with TRBJ1-3, with D perhaps matching TRBD1 (5 bases). The CDR3 contains 16 residues. Germline CDR1 is LNHDA and CDR2 is SQIVND (reference sequence). V was pared by 7 bases and J by 0 bases, with 16 bases between. CDR3 coding DNA: TGTGCCAGTAAAAAGCCTCCGGGACTCTCTGGAAACACCATATATTTT. Encoded protein: CASKKPPGLSGNTIYF.

This clone was picked up a small number of times. The chain employs TRBV18 and TRBJ1-5; a possible D gene is TRBD1 (5 bases). The CDR3 runs to 12 residues. CDR1 and CDR2 (germline): KGHSH, LQKENI. With 3 bases removed from V and 11 bases from J, the gap between germline ends came to 11 bases. In DNA, the CDR3 is TGTGCCAGCTCACCCGTCCAGGGCTCCCAGCATTTT. Encoded protein: CASSPVQGSQHF.

This clone has more than one count but fewer than ten. The rearrangement uses TRBV7-9 and TRBJ2-3; TRBD1 agrees at 12 bases. Germline V lookup: CDR1 SEHNR, CDR2 FQNEAQ (reference sequence). The CDR3 extends over 19 amino acids. V lost 4 bases and J lost 0; bases outside the gene matches: 11. The CDR3 DNA reads TGTGCCAGCAGCTCGCCCCTCGGGACAGGGGGCTATAGCACAGATACGCAGTATTTT. Translating gives CASSSPLGTGGYSTDTQYF.

The V gene is TRBV3-1 (or the pseudogene TRBV3-2), the J gene TRBJ2-1; D is perhaps TRBD1 or TRBD2 (5 bases each). V was shortened by 1 base and J by 0 bases, with 10 bases between the two germline ends. Germline V CDR1 and CDR2: LGHDT, YNNKEL (reference sequence). This CDR3 comprises 16 residues. The CDR3 sequence is CASSQVGTPSYNEQFF. CDR3 coding DNA: TGTGCCAGCAGCCAAGTAGGGACCCCCTCCTACAATGAGCAGTTCTTC.

The rearrangement uses TRBV7-9 and TRBJ2-6; no firm D call. Germline loops: CDR1 SEHNR, CDR2 FQNEAQ (reference sequence). Trimming took off 4 bases at V and 16 bases at J, with 20 bases between the two ends. This CDR3 has 14 residues. The CDR3 here is CASSSSPGRPLLTF. CDR3 in DNA: TGTGCCAGCAGCTCCTCCCCCGGACGGCCCCTTCTGACTTTC.

The rearrangement links TRBV7-9 to TRBJ2-5; tentatively, D is TRBD1 (5 bases). The CDR3 sequence is 13 residues long. V gave up 1 base and J gave up 7 bases, with 10 bases separating them. The V gene's germline CDR1 is SEHNR and CDR2 FQNEAQ (reference sequence). The CDR3 nucleotides read TGTGCCAGCAGCTTAGAACAAAGGGGGACCCAGTACTTC. Encoded protein: CASSLEQRGTQYF.

This chain links TRBV7-2 with TRBJ1-5; D remains ambiguous. The germline V gene has CDR1 SGHTA and CDR2 FQGNSA. Between the trimmed V and J ends, which lost 2 bases and 7 bases, there was a span of 9 bases. The CDR3 length is 13 residues. CDR3 DNA sequence: TGTGCCAGCAGCTTATGGGGAGGGCAGCCCCAGCATTTT. Translating gives CASSLWGGQPQHF.

This clone was seen just once. The rearrangement links TRBV5-1 to TRBJ2-7, with D perhaps given as TRBD1 or TRBD2 (5 bases each). Germline V gene sequence: CDR1 SGHRS, CDR2 YFSETQ. V lost 3 bases and J 1 base, leaving 14 bases between the germline ends. This CDR3 has 15 amino acids. The CDR3 protein is CASSWNRDQSYEQYF. The DNA for the CDR3 is TGCGCCAGCAGCTGGAACCGGGACCAGTCCTACGAGCAGTACTTC. Based on the CDR3 plus reference TRBV5-1 and TRBJ2-7, the full variable domain is KAGVTQTPRYLIKTRGQQVTLSCSPISGHRSVSWYQQTPGQGLQFLFEYFSETQRNKGNFPGRFSGRQFSNSRSEMNVSTLELGDSALYLCASSWNRDQSYEQYFGPGTRLTVT.

This clone was detected once. V usage is TRBV18 and J usage is TRBJ1-4; D is unresolved. Germline V gene lookup returns CDR1 KGHSH and CDR2 LQKENI. This CDR3 has 15 residues. Trimming stripped 2 bases from V and 7 bases from J, with 14 bases between. The CDR3 DNA is TGTGCCAGCTCACCAGGTTTGGGAGGCCTTGAAAAACTGTTTTTT. This gives the protein CASSPGLGGLEKLFF.

This clone has just a few counts. The rearrangement links TRBV6-2 or TRBV6-3 to TRBJ2-7; no clear D. From germline, CDR1 is MNHEY and CDR2 SVGEGT. Trimming stripped 2 bases from V and 2 bases from J, with 13 bases between. This CDR3 contains 15 residues. DNA for the CDR3: TGTGCCAGCAGTTACAAGCAAGGGAACCCCTACGAGCAGTACTTC. Its protein is CASSYKQGNPYEQYF.